The clone carrying this TCR beta chain came up a few times. The data were taken from a study of shared clonotypes between healthy human individuals. Unsorted PBMC replicate PCRs drew on roughly 300 ng DNA, representing tens of thousands of T cell genomes. Ten immunoSEQ deep assay plates held the unsorted PBMC DNA. Sequencing used immunoSEQ multiplex PCR; TCRdb keeps in-frame clones, though not all of them. The sample consists of hundreds of thousands of clones, 75% to 80% of them appearing once. CDR3 length: 16 amino acids. Losses at the gene ends were 6 bases for V and 4 bases for J; bases not matched to a gene: 12. Per germline, CDR1 LNHDA and CDR2 SQIVND (reference sequence).

Sequencing was done on a sample of PBMCs. The origin of this receptor is a woman in her 40s in good health. Some clones in this sample may be carry-over from other donors' samples. This chain connects TRBV19 to TRBJ2-7; TRBD1 matches 10 bases. CDR3 sequence: CASSPGSGTGAYEQYF. DNA of the CDR3: TGTGCCAGTAGCCCGGGGTCCGGGACAGGGGCTTACGAGCAGTACTTC.